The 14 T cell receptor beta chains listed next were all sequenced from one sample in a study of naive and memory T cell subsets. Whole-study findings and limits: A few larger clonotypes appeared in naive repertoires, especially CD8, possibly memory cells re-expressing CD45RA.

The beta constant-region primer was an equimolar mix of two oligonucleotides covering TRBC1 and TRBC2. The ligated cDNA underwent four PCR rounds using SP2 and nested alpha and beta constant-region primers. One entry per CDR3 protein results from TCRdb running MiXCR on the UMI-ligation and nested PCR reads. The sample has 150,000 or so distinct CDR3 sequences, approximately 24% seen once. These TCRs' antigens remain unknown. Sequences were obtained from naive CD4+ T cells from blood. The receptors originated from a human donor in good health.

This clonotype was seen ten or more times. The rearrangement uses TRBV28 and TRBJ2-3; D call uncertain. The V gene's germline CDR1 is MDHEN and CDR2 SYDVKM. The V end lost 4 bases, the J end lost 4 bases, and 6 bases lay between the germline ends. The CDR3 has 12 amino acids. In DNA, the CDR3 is TGTGCCAGCAGTTCAAGACCAGATACGCAGTATTTT. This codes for CASSSRPDTQYF.

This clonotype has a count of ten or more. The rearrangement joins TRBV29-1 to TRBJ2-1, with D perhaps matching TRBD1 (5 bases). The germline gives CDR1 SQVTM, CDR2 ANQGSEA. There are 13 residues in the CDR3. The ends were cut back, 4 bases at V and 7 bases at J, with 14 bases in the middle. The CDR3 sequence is CSVVGRVMNEQFF. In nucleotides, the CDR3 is TGCAGCGTTGTCGGCAGGGTCATGAATGAGCAGTTCTTC.

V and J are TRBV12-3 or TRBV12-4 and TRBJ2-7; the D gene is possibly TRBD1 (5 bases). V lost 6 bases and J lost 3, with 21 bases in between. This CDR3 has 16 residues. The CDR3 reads CASRTTDRTYFYEQYF. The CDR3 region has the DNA TGTGCCAGCAGAACAACCGACCGGACATACTTCTACGAGCAGTACTTC.

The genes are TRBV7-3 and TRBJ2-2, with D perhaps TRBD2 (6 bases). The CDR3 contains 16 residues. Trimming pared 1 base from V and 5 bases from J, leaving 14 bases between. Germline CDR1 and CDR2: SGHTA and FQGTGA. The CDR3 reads CASSLSPGVKTGELFF. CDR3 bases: TGTGCCAGCAGCTTAAGTCCGGGAGTGAAGACCGGGGAGCTGTTTTTT.

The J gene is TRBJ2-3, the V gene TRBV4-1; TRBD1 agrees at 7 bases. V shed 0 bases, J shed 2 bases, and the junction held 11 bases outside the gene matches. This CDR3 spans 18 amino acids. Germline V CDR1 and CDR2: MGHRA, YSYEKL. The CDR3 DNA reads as TGCGCCAGCAGCCAAGAAAGGGACAGCGGCCTTTCCACAGATACGCAGTATTTT. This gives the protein CASSQERDSGLSTDTQYF.

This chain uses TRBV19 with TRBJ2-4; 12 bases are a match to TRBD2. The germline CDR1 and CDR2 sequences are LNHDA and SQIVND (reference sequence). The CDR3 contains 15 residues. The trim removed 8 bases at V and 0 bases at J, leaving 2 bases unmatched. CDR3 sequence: CASLGLAGAKNIQYF. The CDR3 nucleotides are TGTGCCAGTCTGGGACTAGCGGGAGCCAAAAACATTCAGTACTTC.

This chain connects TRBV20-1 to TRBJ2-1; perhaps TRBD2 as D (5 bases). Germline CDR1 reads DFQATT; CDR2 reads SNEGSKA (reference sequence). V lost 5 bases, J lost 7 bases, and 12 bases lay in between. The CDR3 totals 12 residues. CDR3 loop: CSAPLSGNEQFF. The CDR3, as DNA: TGCAGTGCTCCCTTATCGGGGAATGAGCAGTTCTTC.

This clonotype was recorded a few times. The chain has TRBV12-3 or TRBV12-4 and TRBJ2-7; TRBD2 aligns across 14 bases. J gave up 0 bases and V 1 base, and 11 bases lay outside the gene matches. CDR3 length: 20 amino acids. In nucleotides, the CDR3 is TGTGCCAGCAGTTTAGGGCATACTCCCGGGACTAGCGGGAGCTCCTACGAGCAGTACTTC. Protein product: CASSLGHTPGTSGSSYEQYF.

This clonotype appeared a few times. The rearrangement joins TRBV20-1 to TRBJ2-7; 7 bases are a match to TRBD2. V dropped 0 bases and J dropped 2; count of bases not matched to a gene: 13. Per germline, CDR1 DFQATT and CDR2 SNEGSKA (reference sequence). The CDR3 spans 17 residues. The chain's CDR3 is CSARDPRLARYAYEQYF. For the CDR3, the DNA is TGCAGTGCTAGAGATCCCAGACTAGCAAGATACGCCTACGAGCAGTACTTC.

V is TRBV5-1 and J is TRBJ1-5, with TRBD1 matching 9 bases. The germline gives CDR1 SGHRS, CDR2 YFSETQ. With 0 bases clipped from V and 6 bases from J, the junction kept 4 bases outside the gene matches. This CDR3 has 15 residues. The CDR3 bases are TGCGCCAGCAGCTTGGCCGGACAGGGGCTTCAGCCCCAGCATTTT. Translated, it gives CASSLAGQGLQPQHF.

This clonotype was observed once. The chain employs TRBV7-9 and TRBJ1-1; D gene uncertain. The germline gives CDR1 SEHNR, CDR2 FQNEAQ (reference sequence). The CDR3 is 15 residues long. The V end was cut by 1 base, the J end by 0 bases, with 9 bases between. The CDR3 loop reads CASSLVSAVNTEAFF. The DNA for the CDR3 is TGTGCCAGCAGCTTAGTATCAGCTGTGAACACTGAAGCTTTCTTT.

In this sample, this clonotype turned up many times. The CDR3 DNA is TGTGCCAGCACCCGGAGGGGGAGGGCCGAAATAACCTACAATGAGCAGTTCTTC. It yields the protein CASTRRGRAEITYNEQFF. The V gene is TRBV28, the J gene TRBJ2-1, with D possibly matching TRBD2 (7 bases). The CDR3 extends over 18 amino acids. Trimming cost V 7 bases and J 2 bases, with 24 bases left between them. From germline, CDR1 is MDHEN and CDR2 SYDVKM.

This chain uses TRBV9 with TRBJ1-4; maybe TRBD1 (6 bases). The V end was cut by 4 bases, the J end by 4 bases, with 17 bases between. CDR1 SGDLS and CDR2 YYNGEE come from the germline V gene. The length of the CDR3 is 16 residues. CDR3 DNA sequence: TGTGCCAGCAGCCCAGGGGACCGGATAGGTAATGAAAAACTGTTTTTT. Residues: CASSPGDRIGNEKLFF.

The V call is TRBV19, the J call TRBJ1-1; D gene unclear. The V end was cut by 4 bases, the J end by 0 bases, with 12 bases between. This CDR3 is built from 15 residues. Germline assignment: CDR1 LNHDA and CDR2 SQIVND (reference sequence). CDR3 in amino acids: CASSTGRSLNTEAFF. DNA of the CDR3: TGTGCCAGTAGTACTGGCAGATCGCTGAACACTGAAGCTTTCTTT.